This T cell receptor (beta chain) is from a study of T cells after yellow fever vaccination. This clonotype was observed at least ten times. Its matching antigen is unknown. Synthesis of TCR cDNA relied on 5'RACE template switching, which attached a universal primer site and UMIs. One entry per CDR3 protein results from TCRdb running MiXCR on the 5' RACE reads. The sample records some 240,000 distinct CDR3 sequences, around 4.9% being singletons. V was cut by 2 bases and J by 2 bases, with 12 bases left in between. Germline V gene lookup returns CDR1 SGHAT and CDR2 FQNNGV. CDR3 length: 15 residues. General study points: After the booster, over 95% of CD4 and more than 75% of CD8 primary-response clones were re-detected. The bulk population could contribute abundant contaminating clonotypes to FACS-sorted repertoires.

The sample in question was CD4+ T cells sorted from PBMCs, obtained on the day of the yellow fever booster vaccination. The sequence derives from a man between 18 and 29 years old who received the YFV17D yellow fever vaccine. The chain uses TRBV11-2 and TRBJ2-5; D may be TRBD1 (5 bases). CDR3 sequence (DNA): TGTGCCAGCAGCTTACCCAGGGCCGCGCAAGAGACCCAGTACTTC. Translation gives CASSLPRAAQETQYF.